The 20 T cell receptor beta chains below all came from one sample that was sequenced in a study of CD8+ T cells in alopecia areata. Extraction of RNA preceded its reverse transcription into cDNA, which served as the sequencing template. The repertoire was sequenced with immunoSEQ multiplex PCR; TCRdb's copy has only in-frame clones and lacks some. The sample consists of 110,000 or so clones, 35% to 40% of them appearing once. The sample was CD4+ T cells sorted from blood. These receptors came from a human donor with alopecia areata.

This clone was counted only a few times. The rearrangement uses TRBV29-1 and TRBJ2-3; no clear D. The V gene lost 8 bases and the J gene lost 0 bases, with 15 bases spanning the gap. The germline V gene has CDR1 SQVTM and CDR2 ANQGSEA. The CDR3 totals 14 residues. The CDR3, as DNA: TGCAGCACGAAGACTTACCCTAGCACAGATACGCAGTATTTT. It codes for CSTKTYPSTDTQYF.

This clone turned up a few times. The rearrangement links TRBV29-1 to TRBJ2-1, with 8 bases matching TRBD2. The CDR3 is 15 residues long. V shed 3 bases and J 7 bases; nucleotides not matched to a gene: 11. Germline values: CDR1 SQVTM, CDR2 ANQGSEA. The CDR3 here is CSVDSRRGGPNEQFF. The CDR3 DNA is TGCAGCGTTGATTCTCGCCGGGGGGGTCCGAATGAGCAGTTCTTC.

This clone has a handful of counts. CDR3 loop: CASTSGDKAGGIQYF. DNA for the CDR3: TGTGCCAGCACCTCAGGGGACAAGGCGGGTGGCATTCAGTACTTC. This rearrangement joins TRBV13 to TRBJ2-4, with TRBD1 as a possible D gene (6 bases). This CDR3 contains 15 residues. V shed 7 bases and J shed 9 bases, with 22 bases lying between them. Per germline, CDR1 PRHDT and CDR2 FYEKMQ (reference sequence).

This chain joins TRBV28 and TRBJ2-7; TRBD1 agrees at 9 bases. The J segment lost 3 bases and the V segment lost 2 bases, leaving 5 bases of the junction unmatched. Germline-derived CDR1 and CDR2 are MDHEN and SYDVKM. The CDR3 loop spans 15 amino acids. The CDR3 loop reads CASSLPGTGNYEQYF. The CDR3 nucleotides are TGTGCCAGCAGTTTACCCGGGACAGGGAACTACGAGCAGTACTTC.

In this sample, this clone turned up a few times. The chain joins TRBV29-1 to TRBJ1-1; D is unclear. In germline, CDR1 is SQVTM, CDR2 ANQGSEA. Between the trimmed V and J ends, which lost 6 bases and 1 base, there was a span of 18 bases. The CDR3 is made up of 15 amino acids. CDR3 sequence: CSVGFPMRENTEAFF. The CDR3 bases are TGCAGCGTCGGGTTCCCAATGCGGGAGAACACTGAAGCTTTCTTT.

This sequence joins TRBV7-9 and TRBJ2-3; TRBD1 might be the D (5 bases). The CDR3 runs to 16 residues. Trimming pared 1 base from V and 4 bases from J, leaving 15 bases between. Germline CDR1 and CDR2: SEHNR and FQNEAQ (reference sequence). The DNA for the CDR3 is TGTGCCAGCAGCTTAGTTTTGTCACAGGTGGCAGATACGCAGTATTTT. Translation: CASSLVLSQVADTQYF.

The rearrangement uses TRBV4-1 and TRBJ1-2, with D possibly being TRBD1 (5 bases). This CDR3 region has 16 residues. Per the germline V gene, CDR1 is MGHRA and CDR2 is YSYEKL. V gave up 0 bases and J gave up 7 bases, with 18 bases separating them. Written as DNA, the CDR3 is TGCGCCAGCAGCCAAGAAATCATAGCCAGGGTCGGTGGCTACACCTTC. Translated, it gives CASSQEIIARVGGYTF.

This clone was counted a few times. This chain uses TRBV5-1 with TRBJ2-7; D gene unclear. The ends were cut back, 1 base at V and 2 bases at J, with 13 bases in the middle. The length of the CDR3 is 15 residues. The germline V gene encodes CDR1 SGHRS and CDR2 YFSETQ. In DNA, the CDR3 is TGCGCCAGCAGCTTGATATTTGGCGGACCCTACGAGCAGTACTTC. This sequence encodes CASSLIFGGPYEQYF.

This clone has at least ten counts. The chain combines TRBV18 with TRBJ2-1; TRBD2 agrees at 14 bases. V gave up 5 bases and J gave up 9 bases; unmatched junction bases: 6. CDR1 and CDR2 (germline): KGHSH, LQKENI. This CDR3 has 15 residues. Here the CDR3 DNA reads TGTGCCAGCTCATTACCGGGACTAGCGGGAGCTGAGCAGTTCTTC. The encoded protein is CASSLPGLAGAEQFF.

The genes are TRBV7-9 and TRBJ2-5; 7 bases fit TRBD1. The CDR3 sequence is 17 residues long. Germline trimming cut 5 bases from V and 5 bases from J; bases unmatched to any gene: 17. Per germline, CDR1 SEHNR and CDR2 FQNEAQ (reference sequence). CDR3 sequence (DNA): TGTGCCAGCAGCCCACCTCGACTGACAGGGCCAGGGGAGACCCAGTACTTC. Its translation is CASSPPRLTGPGETQYF.

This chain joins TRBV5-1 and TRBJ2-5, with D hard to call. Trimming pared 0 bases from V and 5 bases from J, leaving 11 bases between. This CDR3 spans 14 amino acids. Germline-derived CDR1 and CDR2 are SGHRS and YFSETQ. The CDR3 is CASSLGRSAETQYF. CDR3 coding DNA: TGCGCCAGCAGCTTGGGACGGTCTGCGGAGACCCAGTACTTC. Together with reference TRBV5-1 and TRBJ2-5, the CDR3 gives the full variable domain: KAGVTQTPRYLIKTRGQQVTLSCSPISGHRSVSWYQQTPGQGLQFLFEYFSETQRNKGNFPGRFSGRQFSNSRSEMNVSTLELGDSALYLCASSLGRSAETQYFGPGTRLLVL.

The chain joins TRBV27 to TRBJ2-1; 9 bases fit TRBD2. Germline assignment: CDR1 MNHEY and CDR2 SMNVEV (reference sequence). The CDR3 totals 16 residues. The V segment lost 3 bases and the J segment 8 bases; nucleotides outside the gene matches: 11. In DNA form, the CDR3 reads TGTGCCAGCAGTTTTCGCGGGAGGGCCCGGGGATATGAGCAGTTCTTC. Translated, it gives CASSFRGRARGYEQFF.

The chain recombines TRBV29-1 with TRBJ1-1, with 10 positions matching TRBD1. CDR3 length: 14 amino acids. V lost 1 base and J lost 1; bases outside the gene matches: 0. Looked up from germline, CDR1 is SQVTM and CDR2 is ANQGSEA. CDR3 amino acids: CSVEGTGGNTEAFF. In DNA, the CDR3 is TGCAGCGTTGAAGGGACAGGGGGGAACACTGAAGCTTTCTTT.

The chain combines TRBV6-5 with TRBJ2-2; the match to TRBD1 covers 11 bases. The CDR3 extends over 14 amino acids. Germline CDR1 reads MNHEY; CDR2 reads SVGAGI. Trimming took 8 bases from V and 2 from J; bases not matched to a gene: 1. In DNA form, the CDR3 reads TGTGCCAGCGGGACAGGGGGTAACACCGGGGAGCTGTTTTTT. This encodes CASGTGGNTGELFF.

The CDR3 region has the DNA TGCAGCGTTGATACTAGGAGCTCCTACAATGAGCAGTTCTTC. Its protein is CSVDTRSSYNEQFF. This chain uses TRBV29-1 with TRBJ2-1, with D perhaps TRBD2 (5 bases). Trimming cost V 3 bases and J 0 bases, with 9 bases left between them. Germline V gives CDR1 SQVTM, CDR2 ANQGSEA. The CDR3 runs to 14 residues.

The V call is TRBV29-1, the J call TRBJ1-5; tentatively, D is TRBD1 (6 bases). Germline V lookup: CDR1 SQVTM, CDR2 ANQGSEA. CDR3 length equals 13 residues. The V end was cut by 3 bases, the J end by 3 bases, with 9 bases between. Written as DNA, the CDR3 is TGCAGCGTTGATCAGGGGTACAATCAGCCCCAGCATTTT. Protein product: CSVDQGYNQPQHF.

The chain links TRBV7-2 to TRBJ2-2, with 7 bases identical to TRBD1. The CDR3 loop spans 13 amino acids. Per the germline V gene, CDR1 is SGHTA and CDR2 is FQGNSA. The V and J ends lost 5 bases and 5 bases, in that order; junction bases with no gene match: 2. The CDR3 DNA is TGTGCCAGCAGCCAGGGACAGACCGGGGAGCTGTTTTTT. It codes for CASSQGQTGELFF.

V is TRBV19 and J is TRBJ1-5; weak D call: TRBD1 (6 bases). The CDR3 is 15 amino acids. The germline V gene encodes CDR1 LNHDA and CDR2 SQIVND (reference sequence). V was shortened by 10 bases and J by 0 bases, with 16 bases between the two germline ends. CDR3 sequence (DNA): TGTGCCACACAACAGGGCGCATATAGCAATCAGCCCCAGCATTTT. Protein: CATQQGAYSNQPQHF.

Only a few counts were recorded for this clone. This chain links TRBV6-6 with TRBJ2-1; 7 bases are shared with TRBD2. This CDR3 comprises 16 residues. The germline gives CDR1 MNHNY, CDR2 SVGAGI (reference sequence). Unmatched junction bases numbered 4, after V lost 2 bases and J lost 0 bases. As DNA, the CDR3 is TGTGCCAGCAGTTACGGGCGGGGGAGCTCCTACAATGAGCAGTTCTTC. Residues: CASSYGRGSSYNEQFF.

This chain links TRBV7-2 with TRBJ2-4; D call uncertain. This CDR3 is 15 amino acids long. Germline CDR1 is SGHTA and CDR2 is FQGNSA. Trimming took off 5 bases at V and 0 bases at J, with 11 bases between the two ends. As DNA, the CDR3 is TGTGCCAGCAGCCCTCACGGCGGAGCCAAAAACATTCAGTACTTC. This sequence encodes CASSPHGGAKNIQYF.